The source of this T cell receptor (beta chain) is a study of cytomegalovirus exposure and HLA in healthy donors. Study-wide background: The same platform was used for the 110 or so validation repertoires and the approximately 670 first-cohort repertoires, a later analysis reported. Regarding the study as a whole: The study put some 160 TCR beta chains on its list as cytomegalovirus-associated.

V lost 0 bases, J lost 4 bases, and 12 bases stayed unmatched. Germline CDR1 and CDR2: ENHRY and SYGVKD. The CDR3 spans 18 residues. The assay was immunoSEQ multiplex PCR, and TCRdb's table has in-frame clones only and misses some. The sample holds 110,000 to 150,000 clones, 70% to 90% seen once. As to this clone: Antigen unknown.

This receptor was identified in a woman in her twenties or thirties in good health and CMV-seropositive. V usage is TRBV10-3 and J usage is TRBJ1-3; 7 bases agree with TRBD1. Sequenced material: PBMCs. CDR3 amino acids: CAISESGAGGATGNTIYF. CDR3 nucleotides: TGTGCCATCAGTGAGTCGGGCGCAGGGGGTGCTACAGGAAACACCATATATTTT.